These T cell receptor beta chains were read from a single sample in a study of human T cells and chemical hapten exposure. MiXCR, applied by TCRdb to the RACE reads, yields one record per CDR3 protein. The data contain around 380,000 distinct CDR3 sequences, roughly 4.8% of them singletons. The sequencing here drew on whole blood, taken in connection with sensitization to the hapten diphenylcyclopropenone (DPC). All receptors come from a woman between 50 and 59 years old with alopecia areata. Some clones in this sample may be carry-over from other donors' samples. The CDR3 runs from the conserved cysteine through the conserved F or W. Fields, in order: D gene, V gene, J gene, clone size, CDR3 protein, CDR3 DNA. The D gene is left open where the match is weak. Size values are once, few and many counts, or a class for expanded clones, and some rows have none.

D: TRBD2; V: TRBV7-9; J: TRBJ2-7; size: many; CDR3: CASSSGLAGDEQYF; DNA: TGTGCCAGCAGCTCAGGACTAGCGGGAGACGAGCAGTACTTC
D: NA; V: TRBV6-5; J: TRBJ2-3; size: many; CDR3: CASSPQNTDTQYF; DNA: TGTGCCAGCAGTCCTCAGAACACAGATACGCAGTATTTT
D: NA; V: TRBV27; J: TRBJ1-1; size: many; CDR3: CASSFNRVDTEAFF; DNA: TGTGCCAGCAGTTTTAACAGGGTTGACACTGAAGCTTTCTTT
D: NA; V: TRBV7-6; J: TRBJ1-1; size: NA; CDR3: CASSLGDSRNTEAFF; DNA: TGTGCCAGCAGCTTAGGGGACTCTCGAAACACTGAAGCTTTCTTT
D: NA; V: TRBV11-2; J: TRBJ2-1; size: many; CDR3: CASSLGNRLYNEQFF; DNA: TGTGCCAGCAGCTTAGGTAACAGGCTATACAATGAGCAGTTCTTC
D: TRBD1; V: TRBV29-1; J: TRBJ1-1; size: many; CDR3: CSVVDREAFF; DNA: TGCAGCGTCGTGGACAGGGAGGCTTTCTTT
D: TRBD1; V: TRBV7-6; J: TRBJ2-1; size: many; CDR3: CASSLEPGQGAATEQFF; DNA: TGTGCCAGCAGCTTAGAGCCGGGACAGGGGGCGGCCACGGAGCAGTTCTTC
D: TRBD1; V: TRBV10-3; J: TRBJ1-4; size: many; CDR3: CAISESRGPTEKLFF; DNA: TGTGCCATCAGTGAGTCAAGGGGGCCGACCGAAAAACTGTTTTTT
D: NA; V: TRBV24-1; J: TRBJ2-2; size: NA; CDR3: CATSGSNTGELFF; DNA: TGTGCCACCAGTGGCTCAAACACCGGGGAGCTGTTTTTT
D: NA; V: TRBV12-3/TRBV12-4; J: TRBJ1-2; size: NA; CDR3: CASSFGRKNYGYTF; DNA: TGTGCCAGCAGTTTCGGCCGAAAGAACTATGGCTACACCTTC
D: NA; V: TRBV6-5; J: TRBJ1-1; size: NA; CDR3: CASSPRTGRTEAFF; DNA: TGTGCCAGCTCCCCCAGAACAGGGCGCACTGAAGCTTTCTTT
D: TRBD1; V: TRBV9; J: TRBJ1-1; size: NA; CDR3: CASSPPRGPDAFF; DNA: TGTGCCAGCAGCCCGCCTAGGGGGCCTGATGCTTTCTTT
D: NA; V: TRBV3-1; J: TRBJ1-4; size: NA; CDR3: CASSRLNEKLFF; DNA: TGTGCCAGCAGCCGATTAAATGAAAAACTGTTTTTT